The entry that follows covers one TCR beta chain sequence. This specimen comes from a study of T cells in Graves' hyperthyroidism and ophthalmopathy. Using RNA transcripts as the source, TCR beta CDR3 regions were amplified. Carried out on the TCR CDR3, a first-round RT-PCR used the HTBI primer set. TCRdb called the multiplex PCR reads again in MiXCR, with one record for every CDR3 protein. Of over 250,000 distinct CDR3 sequences in the sample, around 20% were seen once. The sample was blood. This receptor was identified in a young man with Graves' ophthalmopathy.

The CDR3 DNA follows: TGTGCCAGTAGCAAACAGGGGGCAGGGGAGACCCAGTACTTC. Amino acids: CASSKQGAGETQYF. This chain uses TRBV19 with TRBJ2-5, with TRBD1 identical over 9 bases. Germline values: CDR1 LNHDA, CDR2 SQIVND (reference sequence). The CDR3 totals 14 residues. J lost 5 bases, V lost 6 bases, and 7 bases had no gene match.